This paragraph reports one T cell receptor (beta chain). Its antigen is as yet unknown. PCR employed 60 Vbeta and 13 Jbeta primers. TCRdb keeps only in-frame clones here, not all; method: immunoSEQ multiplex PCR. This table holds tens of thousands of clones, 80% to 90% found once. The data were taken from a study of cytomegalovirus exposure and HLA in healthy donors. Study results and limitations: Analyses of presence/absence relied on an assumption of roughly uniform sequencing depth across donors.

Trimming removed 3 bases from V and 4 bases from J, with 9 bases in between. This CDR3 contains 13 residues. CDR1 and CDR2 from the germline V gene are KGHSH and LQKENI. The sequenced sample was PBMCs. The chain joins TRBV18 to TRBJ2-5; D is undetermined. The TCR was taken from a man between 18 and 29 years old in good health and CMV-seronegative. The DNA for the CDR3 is TGTGCCAGCTCACCCCCAGTCCCAGAGACCCAGTACTTC. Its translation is CASSPPVPETQYF.